Here is one T cell receptor (beta chain) with its context. Its antigen remains unknown. Germline V CDR1 and CDR2: SGHRS, YFSETQ. V lost 6 bases and J 3 bases, leaving 9 bases between the germline ends. CDR3 length: 13 residues. This specimen belongs to a study of shared clonotypes between healthy human individuals. Donors, healthy HIV-negative adults, lacked recent acute infections or vaccinations. This was a deep-level run. The method was immunoSEQ multiplex PCR; TCRdb's version includes in-frame clones alone and lacks a portion of them. The table includes fewer than 3 million clones, around 90% detected once. Study outcomes and limitations: Naive subsets usually exceeded memory subsets in estimated richness. Generation probabilities were higher for clonotypes shared across all four sorted-subset donors than for unshared ones.

The sequence was obtained from a man aged 18-30 years in good health. Some clones in this sample may be carry-over from other donors' samples. The sequenced material came from naive CD4+ T cells from PBMCs. Subset noted: CD45RA+ positively selected. The gene calls are TRBV5-1 and TRBJ1-4; possible D gene TRBD1, 5 bases. CDR3 in DNA: TGCGCCAGCATGAGGGACCCTAATGAAAAACTGTTTTTT. Translating it yields CASMRDPNEKLFF.